This paragraph covers one T cell receptor beta chain sequence. This record belongs to a study of T cell responses to AZD1222 COVID-19 vaccine. Clones were read by immunoSEQ multiplex PCR, and TCRdb kept only the in-frame ones, dropping some. The table has under 150,000 clones, 84% seen once. This CDR3 comprises 14 residues. Germline assignment: CDR1 MDHEN and CDR2 SYDVKM. With V trimmed by 5 bases and J by 6 bases, 3 bases remained unmatched. The chain employs TRBV28 and TRBJ1-6; 8 nucleotides match TRBD1. Sequenced material: peripheral blood, taken 28 days after the second AZD1222 dose. The clonotype was recovered from an adult who received the AZD1222 COVID-19 vaccine. The CDR3 loop reads CASSLTGGNSPLHF. The CDR3 DNA sequence: TGTGCCAGCAGTCTTACAGGGGGTAATTCACCCCTCCACTTT.